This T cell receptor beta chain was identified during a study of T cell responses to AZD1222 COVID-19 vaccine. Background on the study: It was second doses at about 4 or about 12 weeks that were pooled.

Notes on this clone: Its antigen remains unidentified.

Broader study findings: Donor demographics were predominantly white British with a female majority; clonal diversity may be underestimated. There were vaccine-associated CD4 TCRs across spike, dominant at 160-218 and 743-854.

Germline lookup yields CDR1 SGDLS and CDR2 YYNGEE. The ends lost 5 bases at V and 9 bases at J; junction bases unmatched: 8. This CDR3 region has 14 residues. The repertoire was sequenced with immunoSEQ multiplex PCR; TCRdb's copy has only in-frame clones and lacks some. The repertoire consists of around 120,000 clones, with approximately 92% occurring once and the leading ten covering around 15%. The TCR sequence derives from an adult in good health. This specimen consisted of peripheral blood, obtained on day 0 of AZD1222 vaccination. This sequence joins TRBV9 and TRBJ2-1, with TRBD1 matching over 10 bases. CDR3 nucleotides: TGTGCCAGCAGTGAAGGGACAGGGGTTTTTGAGCAGTTCTTC. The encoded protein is CASSEGTGVFEQFF.